The 6 T cell receptor beta chains below all came from one sample that was sequenced in a study of cytomegalovirus exposure and HLA in healthy donors. The primer mix had 60 Vbeta and 13 Jbeta primers. Produced via immunoSEQ multiplex PCR; TCRdb's table is partial and in-frame only. The repertoire consists of under 300,000 clones, with 80% to 85% occurring once and the leading ten covering roughly 7.4%. Sequencing used PBMCs. These receptors originate from a woman aged 55-70 years in good health and CMV-seropositive.

This clone came up a few times. The V gene is TRBV6-5, the J gene TRBJ2-7, with TRBD1 matching over 10 bases. The CDR3 is 15 residues long. Germline-derived CDR1 and CDR2 are MNHEY and SVGAGI. The trim removed 1 base at V and 9 bases at J, leaving 9 bases unmatched. In DNA, the CDR3 is TGTGCCAGCAGTTACTTTGCCGGGACAGGGGAGGCGCAGTACTTC. Its protein product is CASSYFAGTGEAQYF.

This chain joins TRBV29-1 and TRBJ1-1; 7 positions match TRBD1. CDR3 length: 12 residues. Unmatched junction bases numbered 5, after V lost 6 bases and J lost 4 bases. Per germline, CDR1 SQVTM and CDR2 ANQGSEA. The CDR3 DNA reads TGCAGCGTCACGACAGGGTTCACTGAAGCTTTCTTT. The encoded protein is CSVTTGFTEAFF.

The chain uses TRBV28 and TRBJ1-2; no clear D gene. Germline CDR1 and CDR2: MDHEN and SYDVKM. The V end was cut by 3 bases, the J end by 4 bases, with 15 bases between. CDR3 length: 15 residues. CDR3 in DNA: TGTGCCAGCAGTTTGGCGACGGGAGTAGTCTATGGCTACACCTTC. This codes for CASSLATGVVYGYTF.

This clone showed up just once. The CDR3 reads CASSSGNEQFF. In DNA, the CDR3 is TGCGCCAGCAGTTCGGGGAATGAGCAGTTCTTC. V is TRBV10-1 and J is TRBJ2-1; possible D gene TRBD2, 5 bases. CDR1 and CDR2 from the germline V gene are WNHNN and SYGVQD (reference sequence). The germline V and J ends were trimmed by 5 bases and 7 bases, with 6 bases remaining between them. This CDR3 has 11 residues.

The CDR3 region has the DNA TGTGCCAGCAGTTACTCAGCAAACACTGAAGCTTTCTTT. This translates into CASSYSANTEAFF. The chain joins TRBV6-5 to TRBJ1-1, with D hard to call. V lost 0 bases and J lost 2, with 4 bases in between. The CDR3 contains 13 residues. Germline lookup yields CDR1 MNHEY and CDR2 SVGAGI.

V is TRBV5-1 and J is TRBJ2-7; D perhaps matches TRBD1 (5 bases). This CDR3 is 14 amino acids long. Germline loops: CDR1 SGHRS, CDR2 YFSETQ. V was trimmed by 4 bases and J by 0 bases, leaving 11 bases between them. CDR3 DNA: TGCGCCAGCAGCCTCACCAGGGCCTCCTACGAGCAGTACTTC. Translating gives CASSLTRASYEQYF.